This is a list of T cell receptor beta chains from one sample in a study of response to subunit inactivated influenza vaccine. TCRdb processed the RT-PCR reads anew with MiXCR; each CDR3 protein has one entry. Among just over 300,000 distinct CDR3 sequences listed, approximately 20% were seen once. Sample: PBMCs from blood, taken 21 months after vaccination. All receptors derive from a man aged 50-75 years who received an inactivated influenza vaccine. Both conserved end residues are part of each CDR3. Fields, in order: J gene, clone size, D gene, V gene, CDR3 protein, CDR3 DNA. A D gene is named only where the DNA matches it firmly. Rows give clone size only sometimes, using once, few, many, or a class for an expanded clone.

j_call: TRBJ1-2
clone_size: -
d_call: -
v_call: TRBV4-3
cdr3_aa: CASSQDGGADYTF
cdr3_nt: TGCGCCAGCAGCCAAGATGGGGGGGCCGACTACACCTTC

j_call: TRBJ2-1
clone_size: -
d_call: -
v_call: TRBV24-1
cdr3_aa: CATSDPQNNEQFF
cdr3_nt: TGTGCCACCAGTGATCCCCAAAACAATGAGCAGTTCTTC

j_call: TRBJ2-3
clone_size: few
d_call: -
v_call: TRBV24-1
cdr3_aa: CATRTGKGTDTQYF
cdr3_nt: TGTGCCACCAGAACGGGGAAGGGCACAGATACGCAGTATTTT

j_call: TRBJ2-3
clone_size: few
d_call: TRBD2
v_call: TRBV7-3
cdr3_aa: CASSPTGTSGSADTQYF
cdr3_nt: TGTGCCAGCAGCCCGACCGGGACTAGCGGGAGTGCAGATACGCAGTATTTT

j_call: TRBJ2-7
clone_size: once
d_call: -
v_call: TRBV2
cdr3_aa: CASRLGYEQYF
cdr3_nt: TGTGCCAGCAGACTAGGCTACGAGCAGTACTTC

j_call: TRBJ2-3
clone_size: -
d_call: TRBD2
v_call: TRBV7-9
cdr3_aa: CASSAPWGGDTQYF
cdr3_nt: TGTGCCAGCAGCGCCCCCTGGGGGGGAGATACGCAGTATTTT

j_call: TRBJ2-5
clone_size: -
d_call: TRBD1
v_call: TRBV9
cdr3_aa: CASSVQGTGGQETQYF
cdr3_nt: TGTGCCAGCAGCGTACAGGGGACAGGGGGCCAAGAGACCCAGTACTTC

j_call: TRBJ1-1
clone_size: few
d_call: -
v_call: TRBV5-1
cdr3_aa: CASTQGRNTEAFF
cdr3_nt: TGCGCCAGTACCCAGGGGCGGAACACTGAAGCTTTCTTT

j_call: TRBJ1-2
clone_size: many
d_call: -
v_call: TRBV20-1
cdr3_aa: CSATGYGYTF
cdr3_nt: TGCAGTGCAACAGGGTATGGCTACACCTTC

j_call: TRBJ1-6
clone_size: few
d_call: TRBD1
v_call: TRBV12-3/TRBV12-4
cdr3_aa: CASKLTGDNSPLHF
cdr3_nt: TGTGCCAGCAAGCTCACAGGGGATAATTCACCCCTCCACTTT

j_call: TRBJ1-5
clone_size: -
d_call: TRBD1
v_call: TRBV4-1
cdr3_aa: CASSQRTGTLGKPQHF
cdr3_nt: TGCGCCAGCAGCCAAAGGACAGGGACCTTGGGGAAGCCCCAGCATTTT

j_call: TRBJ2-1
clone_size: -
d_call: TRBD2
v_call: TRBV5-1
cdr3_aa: CASSSERGPPYNEQFF
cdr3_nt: TGCGCCAGCAGCAGTGAGCGGGGGCCCCCCTACAATGAGCAGTTCTTC

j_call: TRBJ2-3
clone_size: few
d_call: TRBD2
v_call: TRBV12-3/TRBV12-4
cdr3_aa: CASSLASWREIGSTDTQYF
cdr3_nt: TGTGCCAGCAGTTTAGCGAGTTGGCGGGAGATAGGTAGCACAGATACGCAGTATTTT

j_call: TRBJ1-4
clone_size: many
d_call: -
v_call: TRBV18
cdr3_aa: CASSPVQTATNEKLFF
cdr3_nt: TGTGCCAGCTCACCCGTACAGACTGCAACTAATGAAAAACTGTTTTTT

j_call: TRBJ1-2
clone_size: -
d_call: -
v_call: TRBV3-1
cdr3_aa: CASSNGPYGYTF
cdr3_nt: TGTGCCAGCAGTAACGGTCCCTATGGCTACACCTTC

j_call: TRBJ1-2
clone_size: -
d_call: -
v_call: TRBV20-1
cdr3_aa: CSASQGSYGYTF
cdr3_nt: TGCAGTGCAAGTCAGGGGTCCTATGGCTACACCTTC

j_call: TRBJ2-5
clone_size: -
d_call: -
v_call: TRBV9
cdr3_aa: CASSGGVPPTSETQYF
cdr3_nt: TGTGCCAGCAGCGGGGGAGTACCACCAACAAGTGAGACCCAGTACTTC

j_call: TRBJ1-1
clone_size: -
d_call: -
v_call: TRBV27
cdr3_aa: CASSFRGFNTEAFF
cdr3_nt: TGTGCCAGCAGTTTCCGGGGATTCAACACTGAAGCTTTCTTT

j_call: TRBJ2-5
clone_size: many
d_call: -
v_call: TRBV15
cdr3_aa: CATSRGTTQETQYF
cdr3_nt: TGTGCCACCAGCAGAGGGACTACCCAAGAGACCCAGTACTTC

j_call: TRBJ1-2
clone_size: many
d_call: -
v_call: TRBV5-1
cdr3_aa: CASSPDPASYGYTF
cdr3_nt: TGCGCCAGCAGCCCGGACCCAGCCTCCTATGGCTACACCTTC

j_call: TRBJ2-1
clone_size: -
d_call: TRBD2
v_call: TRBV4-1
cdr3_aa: CASSQVRAGGPYNEQFF
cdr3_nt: TGCGCCAGCAGCCAAGTCCGGGCGGGGGGGCCCTACAATGAGCAGTTCTTC

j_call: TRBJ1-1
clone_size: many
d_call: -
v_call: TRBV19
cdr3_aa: CASSRTDSEAFF
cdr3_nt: TGTGCCAGTAGTCGAACCGATTCTGAAGCTTTCTTT

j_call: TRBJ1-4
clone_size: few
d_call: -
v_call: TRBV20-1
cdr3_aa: CSASYSSVEKLFF
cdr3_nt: TGCAGTGCTAGTTACAGCTCGGTAGAAAAACTGTTTTTT

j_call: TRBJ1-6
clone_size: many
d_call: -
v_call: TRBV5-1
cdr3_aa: CASREGTPANSPLHF
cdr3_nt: TGCGCCAGCAGAGAGGGGACACCGGCTAATTCACCCCTCCACTTT

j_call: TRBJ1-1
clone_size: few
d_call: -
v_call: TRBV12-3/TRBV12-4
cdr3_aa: CASSNLQEAFF
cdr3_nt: TGTGCCAGCAGCAACCTACAGGAGGCTTTCTTT